This T cell receptor (beta chain) originates from a study of T cell changes during pregnancy in multiple sclerosis. The V segment lost 1 base and the J segment 6 bases; nucleotides outside the gene matches: 6. The CDR3 is 16 residues long. Germline CDR1 is ENHRY and CDR2 is SYGVKD. Clones were sequenced by immunoSEQ multiplex PCR, and TCRdb holds only the in-frame ones, with some missing. In the table there are about 36,000 clones, approximately 93% of which are singletons. This clone was detected once. The receptor was isolated from a female donor with multiple sclerosis, enrolled in a pregnancy study. The sample here was CD4+ T cells from peripheral blood mononuclear cells, taken in the first trimester of pregnancy. The V call is TRBV10-3, the J call TRBJ1-2; 12 bases map to TRBD1. CDR3 residues: CAISEFPGTGGNGYTF. The CDR3, as DNA: TGTGCCATCAGTGAGTTCCCCGGGACAGGGGGCAATGGCTACACCTTC.